A selection of T cell receptor beta chains follows, all from one sample in a study of T cell changes during pregnancy in multiple sclerosis. Using immunoSEQ multiplex PCR, the repertoire was profiled, and TCRdb retains in-frame clones only, with some absent. The table includes roughly 59,000 clones, around 91% detected once. This sample comprised peripheral blood, obtained in the third trimester of pregnancy. The receptors were sampled from a female donor in good health, enrolled as a control in a pregnancy study. The CDR3 runs from the conserved cysteine through the conserved F or W. D genes are given only for firm matches. Size tells how often a clone was seen (once, few, many) or the class of an expanded clone, and some rows leave it out.

J gene: TRBJ1-5; D gene: TRBD1; V gene: TRBV7-3; clone size: -; CDR3 DNA: TGTGCCAGCAGCTCTTACACGGACAGGGATTGCAATCAGCCCCAGCATTTT; CDR3 protein: CASSSYTDRDCNQPQHF
J gene: TRBJ1-6; D gene: -; V gene: TRBV7-3; clone size: few; CDR3 DNA: TGTGCCAGCAGCTCCGGGACACTGGGTTCACCCCTCCACTTT; CDR3 protein: CASSSGTLGSPLHF
J gene: TRBJ1-4; D gene: -; V gene: TRBV28; clone size: -; CDR3 DNA: TGTGCCAGCAGTTTTCCGGGAGGGCTGTGGAAACTGTTTTTT; CDR3 protein: CASSFPGGLWKLFF
J gene: TRBJ1-5; D gene: TRBD1; V gene: TRBV7-9; clone size: -; CDR3 DNA: TGTGCCAGCAGCCTCGGACAGGGTAGTCAGCCCCAGCATTTT; CDR3 protein: CASSLGQGSQPQHF
J gene: TRBJ2-7; D gene: -; V gene: TRBV14; clone size: -; CDR3 DNA: TGTGCCAGCAGCCAAGATCGAGGCAGGGGCTACGAGCAGTACTTC; CDR3 protein: CASSQDRGRGYEQYF
J gene: TRBJ2-5; D gene: -; V gene: TRBV30; clone size: -; CDR3 DNA: TGTGCCTGGGGGATATGGGGCGGACGAACGGAGACCCAGTACTTC; CDR3 protein: CAWGIWGGRTETQYF
J gene: TRBJ1-2; D gene: TRBD1; V gene: TRBV7-6; clone size: -; CDR3 DNA: TGTGCCAGCAGCTTAACGCCGGGACAGGGAAAGCGTTATGGCTACACCTTC; CDR3 protein: CASSLTPGQGKRYGYTF
J gene: TRBJ1-2; D gene: -; V gene: TRBV20-1; clone size: -; CDR3 DNA: TGCAGTGCTAGAGGGGCCCAAGGCTACACCTTC; CDR3 protein: CSARGAQGYTF
J gene: TRBJ2-5; D gene: -; V gene: TRBV11-2; clone size: -; CDR3 DNA: TGTGCCAGCAGCTTAGGGGGCGCGATAGGGGAGACCCAGTACTTC; CDR3 protein: CASSLGGAIGETQYF
J gene: TRBJ2-7; D gene: TRBD2; V gene: TRBV7-2; clone size: once; CDR3 DNA: TGTGCCAGCAGCTTAGTTCCTAGCGGGGGGCGCTACGAGCAGTACTTC; CDR3 protein: CASSLVPSGGRYEQYF
J gene: TRBJ2-5; D gene: -; V gene: TRBV4-2; clone size: -; CDR3 DNA: TGTGCCAGCAGCCTGCTGGGGGCGGGCGGCCAAGAGACCCAGTACTTC; CDR3 protein: CASSLLGAGGQETQYF
J gene: TRBJ2-5; D gene: TRBD2; V gene: TRBV19; clone size: -; CDR3 DNA: TGTGCCAGTAGTCCGGCAGGGACTAGCGGGGCCCAGTACTTC; CDR3 protein: CASSPAGTSGAQYF
J gene: TRBJ2-1; D gene: TRBD1; V gene: TRBV5-1; clone size: -; CDR3 DNA: TGCGCCAGCAGCCCAGGGGGGACAGGTCGCAATGAGCAGTTCTTC; CDR3 protein: CASSPGGTGRNEQFF
J gene: TRBJ2-1; D gene: -; V gene: TRBV15; clone size: -; CDR3 DNA: TGTGCCACGTCAGGGACCTACAATGAGCAGTTCTTC; CDR3 protein: CATSGTYNEQFF
J gene: TRBJ1-3; D gene: -; V gene: TRBV6-5; clone size: -; CDR3 DNA: TGTGCCAGCAGTTACACTTGGACTGCCTCTGGAAACACCATATATTTT; CDR3 protein: CASSYTWTASGNTIYF
J gene: TRBJ2-7; D gene: -; V gene: TRBV7-2; clone size: -; CDR3 DNA: TGTGCCAGCAGCCCGCAGGGCCACGAGCAGTACTTC; CDR3 protein: CASSPQGHEQYF
J gene: TRBJ1-2; D gene: TRBD1; V gene: TRBV27; clone size: -; CDR3 DNA: TGTGCCAGCAGTTCAGGGGGCGCGGAGAATCTTGGCTACACCTTC; CDR3 protein: CASSSGGAENLGYTF
J gene: TRBJ2-3; D gene: TRBD2; V gene: TRBV9; clone size: -; CDR3 DNA: TGTGCCAGCAACAGGGACGGGACTAGGCAGTATTTT; CDR3 protein: CASNRDGTRQYF
J gene: TRBJ2-1; D gene: -; V gene: TRBV7-2; clone size: -; CDR3 DNA: TGTGCCAGCAGCTTAGGAGGTTTTTCCCGCTATGAGCAGTTCTTC; CDR3 protein: CASSLGGFSRYEQFF
J gene: TRBJ2-7; D gene: -; V gene: TRBV5-6; clone size: once; CDR3 DNA: TGTGCCAGCAGCTTGGGAGGCAGCACCTACGAGCAGTACTTC; CDR3 protein: CASSLGGSTYEQYF
J gene: TRBJ2-7; D gene: TRBD1; V gene: TRBV16; clone size: -; CDR3 DNA: TGTGCCAGCAGCCAATGGGACAGGGGTGCCTACGAGCAGTACTTC; CDR3 protein: CASSQWDRGAYEQYF
J gene: TRBJ2-2; D gene: -; V gene: TRBV7-8; clone size: -; CDR3 DNA: TGTGCCAGCAGCTTAGGTTTGGTTTCGGGGAACACCGGGGAGCTGTTTTTT; CDR3 protein: CASSLGLVSGNTGELFF
J gene: TRBJ2-3; D gene: -; V gene: TRBV4-3; clone size: -; CDR3 DNA: TGCGCCAGCAGCCTCAAAAGCCGCACAGATACGCAGTATTTT; CDR3 protein: CASSLKSRTDTQYF
J gene: TRBJ1-6; D gene: -; V gene: TRBV7-9; clone size: -; CDR3 DNA: TGTGCCAGCAGCTTAGGCGGGGGGGGACGGCGAAATTCACCCCTCCACTTT; CDR3 protein: CASSLGGGGRRNSPLHF
J gene: TRBJ2-2; D gene: -; V gene: TRBV7-9; clone size: -; CDR3 DNA: TGTGCCAGCAGCTTAGATTTAACCGGGGAGCTGTTTTTT; CDR3 protein: CASSLDLTGELFF
J gene: TRBJ1-2; D gene: -; V gene: TRBV6-6; clone size: -; CDR3 DNA: TGTGCCAGCAGTTACGGACAGAACTATGGCTACACCTTC; CDR3 protein: CASSYGQNYGYTF
J gene: TRBJ2-2; D gene: -; V gene: TRBV19; clone size: few; CDR3 DNA: TGTGCCAGTAGTATGGGACAAGACACCGGGGAGCTGTTTTTT; CDR3 protein: CASSMGQDTGELFF
J gene: TRBJ2-5; D gene: -; V gene: TRBV7-2; clone size: -; CDR3 DNA: TGTGCCAGCAGCTTAGCTGTGCGCCAGGCCGTAGACTTC; CDR3 protein: CASSLAVRQAVDF
J gene: TRBJ1-2; D gene: TRBD1; V gene: TRBV7-9; clone size: few; CDR3 DNA: TGTGCCAGCAGCCGGAGTGAACAGGGGCGGCGTGGCTACACCTTC; CDR3 protein: CASSRSEQGRRGYTF
J gene: TRBJ2-1; D gene: TRBD2; V gene: TRBV10-3; clone size: -; CDR3 DNA: TGTGCCATCAGTGGGGGACTAGCGAGTTTGAATGAGCAGTTCTTC; CDR3 protein: CAISGGLASLNEQFF
J gene: TRBJ2-6; D gene: -; V gene: TRBV7-6; clone size: -; CDR3 DNA: TGTGCCAGCAGCTTCATGTCGAGCCCTGGGGCCAACGTCCTGACTTTC; CDR3 protein: CASSFMSSPGANVLTF
J gene: TRBJ1-2; D gene: -; V gene: TRBV30; clone size: -; CDR3 DNA: TGTGCCTGGACCAGGGAGGGAGCTAACTATGGCTACACCTTC; CDR3 protein: CAWTREGANYGYTF
J gene: TRBJ1-2; D gene: -; V gene: TRBV7-3; clone size: -; CDR3 DNA: TGTGCCAGCAGCTTAGATATAGGACAGAACAGAGATGGCTACACCTTC; CDR3 protein: CASSLDIGQNRDGYTF
J gene: TRBJ1-1; D gene: -; V gene: TRBV27; clone size: -; CDR3 DNA: TGTGCCAGCTACCCTCCCAGGGAGAACACTGAAGCTTTCTTT; CDR3 protein: CASYPPRENTEAFF
J gene: TRBJ2-6; D gene: -; V gene: TRBV28; clone size: -; CDR3 DNA: TGTGCCAGCAGTAAACAGGGAACTGGGGCCAACGTCCTGACTTTC; CDR3 protein: CASSKQGTGANVLTF
J gene: TRBJ2-1; D gene: TRBD2; V gene: TRBV19; clone size: -; CDR3 DNA: TGTGCCAGTAGTATAGGGTACCTAGCGGGCCCAAAGGATGAGCAGTTCTTC; CDR3 protein: CASSIGYLAGPKDEQFF
J gene: TRBJ2-7; D gene: TRBD1; V gene: TRBV28; clone size: -; CDR3 DNA: TGTGCCAGCAGTCCCTCCACGACAGGGTTATTCGACGAGCAGTACTTC; CDR3 protein: CASSPSTTGLFDEQYF
J gene: TRBJ2-7; D gene: -; V gene: TRBV7-8; clone size: -; CDR3 DNA: TGTGCCAGCAGCCCAGGGTCTTTGGGGTACTTC; CDR3 protein: CASSPGSLGYF
J gene: TRBJ2-5; D gene: TRBD2; V gene: TRBV4-1; clone size: -; CDR3 DNA: TGCGCCAGCAGCCCACCCACTAGCGGGGGAGAGACCCAGTACTTC; CDR3 protein: CASSPPTSGGETQYF
J gene: TRBJ1-6; D gene: -; V gene: TRBV4-3; clone size: -; CDR3 DNA: TGCGCCAGCAGCCCAAGCACAGGCACCCGGTCACCCCTCCACTTT; CDR3 protein: CASSPSTGTRSPLHF
J gene: TRBJ2-7; D gene: -; V gene: TRBV7-9; clone size: -; CDR3 DNA: TGTGCCAGCAGCTTTGGCCAAAGCTCCTACGAGCAGTACTTC; CDR3 protein: CASSFGQSSYEQYF
J gene: TRBJ1-2; D gene: -; V gene: TRBV6-5; clone size: -; CDR3 DNA: TGTGCCAGCAGACATGACAGAAACTATGGCTACACCTTC; CDR3 protein: CASRHDRNYGYTF
J gene: TRBJ1-5; D gene: -; V gene: TRBV30; clone size: -; CDR3 DNA: TGTGCCTGGAGTTCCCTCGGGGGCAATCAGCCCCAGCATTTT; CDR3 protein: CAWSSLGGNQPQHF
J gene: TRBJ1-2; D gene: -; V gene: TRBV7-3; clone size: -; CDR3 DNA: TGTGCCAGCAGCTCAGGGGTTGCTAACTATGGCTACACCTTC; CDR3 protein: CASSSGVANYGYTF
J gene: TRBJ2-4; D gene: TRBD1; V gene: TRBV4-2; clone size: once; CDR3 DNA: TGTGCCAGCAGCCTCGGGGGGACAGGGAGGACCAAAAACATTCAGTACTTC; CDR3 protein: CASSLGGTGRTKNIQYF
J gene: TRBJ2-2; D gene: -; V gene: TRBV4-2; clone size: -; CDR3 DNA: TGTGCCAGCAGCCACCCCCAGGGGAACACCGGGGAGCTGTTTTTT; CDR3 protein: CASSHPQGNTGELFF